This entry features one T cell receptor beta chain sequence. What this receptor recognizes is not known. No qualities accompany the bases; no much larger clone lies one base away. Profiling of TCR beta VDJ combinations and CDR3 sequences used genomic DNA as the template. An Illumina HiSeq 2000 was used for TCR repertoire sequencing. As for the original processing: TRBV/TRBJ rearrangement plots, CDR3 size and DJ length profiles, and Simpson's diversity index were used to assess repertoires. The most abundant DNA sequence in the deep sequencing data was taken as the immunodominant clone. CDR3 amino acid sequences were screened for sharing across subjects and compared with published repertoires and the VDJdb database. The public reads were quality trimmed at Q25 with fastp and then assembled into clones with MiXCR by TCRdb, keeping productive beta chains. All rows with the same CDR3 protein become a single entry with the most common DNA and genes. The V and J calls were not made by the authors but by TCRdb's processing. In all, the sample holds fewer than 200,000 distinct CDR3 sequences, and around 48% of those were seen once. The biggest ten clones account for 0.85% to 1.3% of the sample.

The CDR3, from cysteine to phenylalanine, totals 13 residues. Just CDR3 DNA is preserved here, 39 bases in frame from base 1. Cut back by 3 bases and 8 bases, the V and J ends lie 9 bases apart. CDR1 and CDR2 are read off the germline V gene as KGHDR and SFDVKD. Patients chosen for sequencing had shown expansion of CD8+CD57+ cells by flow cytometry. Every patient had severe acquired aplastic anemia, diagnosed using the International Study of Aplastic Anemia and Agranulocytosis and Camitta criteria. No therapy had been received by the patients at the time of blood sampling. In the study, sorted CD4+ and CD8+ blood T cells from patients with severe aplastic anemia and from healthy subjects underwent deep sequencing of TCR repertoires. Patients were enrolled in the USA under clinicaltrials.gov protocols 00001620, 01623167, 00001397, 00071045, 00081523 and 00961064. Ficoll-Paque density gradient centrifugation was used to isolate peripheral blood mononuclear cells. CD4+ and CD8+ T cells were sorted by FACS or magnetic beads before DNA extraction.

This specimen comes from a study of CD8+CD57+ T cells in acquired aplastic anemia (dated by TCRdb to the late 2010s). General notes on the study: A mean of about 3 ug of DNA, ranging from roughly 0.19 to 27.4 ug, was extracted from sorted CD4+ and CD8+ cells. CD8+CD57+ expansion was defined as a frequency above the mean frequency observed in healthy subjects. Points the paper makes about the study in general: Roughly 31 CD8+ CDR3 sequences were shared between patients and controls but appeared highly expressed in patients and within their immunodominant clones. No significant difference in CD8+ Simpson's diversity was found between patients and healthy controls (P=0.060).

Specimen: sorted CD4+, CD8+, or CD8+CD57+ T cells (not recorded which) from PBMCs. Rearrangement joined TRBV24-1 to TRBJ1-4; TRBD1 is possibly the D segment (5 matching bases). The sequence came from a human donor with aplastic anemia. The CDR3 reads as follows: CATSDAGTEKLFF. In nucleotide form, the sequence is TGTGCCACCAGTGATGCCGGGACCGAAAAACTGTTTTTT.